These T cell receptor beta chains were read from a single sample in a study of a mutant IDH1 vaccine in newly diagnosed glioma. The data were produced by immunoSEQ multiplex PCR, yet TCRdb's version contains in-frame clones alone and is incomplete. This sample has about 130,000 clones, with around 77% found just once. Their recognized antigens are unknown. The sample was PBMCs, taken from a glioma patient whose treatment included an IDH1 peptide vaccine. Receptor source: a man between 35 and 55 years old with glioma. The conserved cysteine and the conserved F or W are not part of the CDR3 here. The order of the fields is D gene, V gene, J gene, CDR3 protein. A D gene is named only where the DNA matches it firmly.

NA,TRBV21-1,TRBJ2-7,ASSSSPAGTSYEQY
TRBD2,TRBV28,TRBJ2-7,ASSPSGVGRRDEQY
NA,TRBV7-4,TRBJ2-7,ASSFESPTPETYEQY
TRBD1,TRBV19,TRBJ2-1,ASSDVAGTGVNNEQF
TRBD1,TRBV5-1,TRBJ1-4,ASNRGGRGTNEKLF
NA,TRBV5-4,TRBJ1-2,ASSLWGSYTYGYT
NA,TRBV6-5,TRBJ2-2,ASRPAVGGSGELF
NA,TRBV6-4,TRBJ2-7,ASSAHAGQTYEQY
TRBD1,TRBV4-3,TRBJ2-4,ASSQDDRTGSAKNIQY
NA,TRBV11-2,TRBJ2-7,ASSLNGRGTYEQY